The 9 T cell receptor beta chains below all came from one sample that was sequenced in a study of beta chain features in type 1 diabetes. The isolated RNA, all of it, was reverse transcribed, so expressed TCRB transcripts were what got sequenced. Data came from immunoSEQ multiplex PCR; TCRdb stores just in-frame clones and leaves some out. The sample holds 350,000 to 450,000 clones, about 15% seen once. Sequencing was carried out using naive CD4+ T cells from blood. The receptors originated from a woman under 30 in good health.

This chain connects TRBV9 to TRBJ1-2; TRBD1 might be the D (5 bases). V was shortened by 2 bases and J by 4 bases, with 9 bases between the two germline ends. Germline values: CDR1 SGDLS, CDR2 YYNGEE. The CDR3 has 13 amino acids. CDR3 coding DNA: TGTGCCAGCAGCGTTTCCAGGGTCTATGGCTACACCTTC. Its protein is CASSVSRVYGYTF. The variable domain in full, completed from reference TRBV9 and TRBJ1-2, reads DSGVTQTPKHLITATGQRVTLRCSPRSGDLSVYWYQQSLDQGLQFLIQYYNGEERAKGNILERFSAQQFPDLHSELNLSSLELGDSALYFCASSVSRVYGYTFGSGTRLTVV.

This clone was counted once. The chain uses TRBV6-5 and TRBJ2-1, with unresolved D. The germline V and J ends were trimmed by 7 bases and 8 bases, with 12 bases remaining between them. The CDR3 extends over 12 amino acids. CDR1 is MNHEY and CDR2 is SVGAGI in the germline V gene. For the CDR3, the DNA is TGTGCCAGCACCTCTAAAATGGATGAGCAGTTCTTC. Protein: CASTSKMDEQFF.

CDR3 amino acids: CASSDSNAGEQFF. CDR3 nucleotides: TGTGCCAGTAGTGATTCGAACGCAGGTGAGCAGTTCTTC. V and J are TRBV19 and TRBJ2-1; no reliable D call. Germline lookup yields CDR1 LNHDA and CDR2 SQIVND (reference sequence). The V gene lost 5 bases and the J gene lost 9 bases, with 14 bases spanning the gap. The CDR3 totals 13 residues.

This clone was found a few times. This chain's CDR3 is CASSPTGRPYEQYF. CDR3 sequence (DNA): TGCGCCAGCAGCCCGACAGGCCGGCCCTACGAGCAGTACTTC. The chain combines TRBV5-1 with TRBJ2-7; D may be TRBD1 (6 bases). Germline V gene sequence: CDR1 SGHRS, CDR2 YFSETQ. The CDR3 covers 14 residues. V dropped 4 bases and J dropped 2 bases, with 13 bases sitting between them.

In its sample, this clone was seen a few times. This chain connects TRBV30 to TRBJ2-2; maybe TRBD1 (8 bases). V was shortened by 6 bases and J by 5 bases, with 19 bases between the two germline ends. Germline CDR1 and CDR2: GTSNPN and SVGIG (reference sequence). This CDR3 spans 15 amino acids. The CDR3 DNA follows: TGTGCCTGCTTAACAGGGGGGGTCCGGACCGGGGAGCTGTTTTTT. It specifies CACLTGGVRTGELFF.

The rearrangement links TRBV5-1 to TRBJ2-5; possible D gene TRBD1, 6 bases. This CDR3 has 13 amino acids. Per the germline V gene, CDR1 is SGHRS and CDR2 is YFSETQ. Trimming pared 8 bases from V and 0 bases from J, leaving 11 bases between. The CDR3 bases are TGCGCCAGTAGCCGGGACAACCAAGAGACCCAGTACTTC. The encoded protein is CASSRDNQETQYF.

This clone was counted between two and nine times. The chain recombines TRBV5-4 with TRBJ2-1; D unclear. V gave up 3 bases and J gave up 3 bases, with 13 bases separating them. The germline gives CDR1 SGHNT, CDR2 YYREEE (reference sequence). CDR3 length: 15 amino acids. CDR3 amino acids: CASSSRDKRYNEQFF. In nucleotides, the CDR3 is TGTGCCAGCAGCTCCAGAGACAAACGCTACAATGAGCAGTTCTTC.

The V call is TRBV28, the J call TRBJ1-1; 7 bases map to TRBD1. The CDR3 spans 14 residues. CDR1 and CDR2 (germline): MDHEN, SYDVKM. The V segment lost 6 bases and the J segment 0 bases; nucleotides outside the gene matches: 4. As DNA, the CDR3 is TGTGCCAGCAGAATCGACAGGGTGAACACTGAAGCTTTCTTT. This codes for CASRIDRVNTEAFF. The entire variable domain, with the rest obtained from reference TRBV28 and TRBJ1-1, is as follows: DVKVTQSSRYLVKRTGEKVFLECVQDMDHENMFWYRQDPGLGLRLIYFSYDVKMKEKGDIPEGYSVSREKKERFSLILESASTNQTSMYLCASRIDRVNTEAFFGQGTRLTVV.

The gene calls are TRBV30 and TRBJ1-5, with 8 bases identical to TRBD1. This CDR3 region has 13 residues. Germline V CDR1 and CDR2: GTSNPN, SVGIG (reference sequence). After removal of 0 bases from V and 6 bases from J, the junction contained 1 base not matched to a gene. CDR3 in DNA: TGTGCCTGGAGTGTGGACAGGGCTCAGCCCCAGCATTTT. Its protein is CAWSVDRAQPQHF.